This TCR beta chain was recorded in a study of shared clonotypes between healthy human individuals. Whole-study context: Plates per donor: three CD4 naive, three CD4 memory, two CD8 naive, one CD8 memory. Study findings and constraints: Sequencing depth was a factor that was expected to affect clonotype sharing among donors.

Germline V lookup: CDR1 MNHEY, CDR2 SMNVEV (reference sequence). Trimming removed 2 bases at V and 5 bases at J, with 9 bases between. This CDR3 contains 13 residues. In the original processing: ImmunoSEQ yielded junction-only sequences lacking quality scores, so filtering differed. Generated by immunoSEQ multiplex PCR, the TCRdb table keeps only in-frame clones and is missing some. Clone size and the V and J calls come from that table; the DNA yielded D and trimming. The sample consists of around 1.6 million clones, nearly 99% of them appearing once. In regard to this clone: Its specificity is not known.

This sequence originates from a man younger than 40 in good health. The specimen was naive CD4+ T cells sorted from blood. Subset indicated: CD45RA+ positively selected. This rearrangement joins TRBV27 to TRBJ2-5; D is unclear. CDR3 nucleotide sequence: TGTGCCAGCAGTTTAAGGCCACAGGAGACCCAGTACTTC. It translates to CASSLRPQETQYF.